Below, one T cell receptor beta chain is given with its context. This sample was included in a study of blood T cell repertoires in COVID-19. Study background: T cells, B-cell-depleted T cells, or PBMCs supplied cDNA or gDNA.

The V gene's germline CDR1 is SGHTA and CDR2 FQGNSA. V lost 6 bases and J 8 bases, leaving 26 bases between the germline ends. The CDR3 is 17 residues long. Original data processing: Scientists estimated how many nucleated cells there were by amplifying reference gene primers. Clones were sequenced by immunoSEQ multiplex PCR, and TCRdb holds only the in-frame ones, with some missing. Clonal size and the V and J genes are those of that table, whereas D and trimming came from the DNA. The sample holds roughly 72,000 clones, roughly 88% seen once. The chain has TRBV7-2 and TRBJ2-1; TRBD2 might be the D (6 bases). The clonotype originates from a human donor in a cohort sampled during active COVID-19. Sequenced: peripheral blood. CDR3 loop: CASRSSPTPGATHEQFF. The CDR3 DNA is TGTGCCAGCAGGTCCTCCCCAACCCCGGGAGCCACCCATGAGCAGTTCTTC.